The 16 T cell receptor beta chains below come from one sample, sequenced in a study of human T cells and chemical hapten exposure. Time point: patch test 1, 2 weeks after DPC sensitization. As for treatment: therapeutic diphenylcyclopropenone sensitization with weekly scalp DPC. TCRdb ran MiXCR on the RACE reads and lists one entry per CDR3 protein. The table lists around 120,000 distinct CDR3 sequences, roughly 13% of them singletons, with 0.9% to 0.95% in the top ten. The sequences come from whole blood, collected in connection with sensitization to the hapten diphenylcyclopropenone (DPC). The receptors shown here come from a man between 18 and 29 years old with alopecia areata. Some clones in this sample may be carry-over from other donors' samples.

This clonotype was picked up many times. This chain links TRBV7-3 with TRBJ2-2; D possibly corresponds to TRBD2 (6 bases). Trimming cost V 1 base and J 2 bases, with 8 bases left between them. The CDR3 is 15 amino acids. The germline gives CDR1 SGHTA, CDR2 FQGTGA. The CDR3 coding sequence is TGTGCCAGCAGCTTAAACGGGGGAAACACCGGGGAGCTGTTTTTT. It yields the protein CASSLNGGNTGELFF.

This clonotype was seen a few times. J is TRBJ2-5 and V is TRBV6-2 or TRBV6-3; 12 bases are shared with TRBD2. CDR3 size: 17 residues. V lost 6 bases to trimming and J lost 4 bases; unmatched junction nucleotides: 12. The germline gives CDR1 MNHEY, CDR2 SVGEGT. The DNA for the CDR3 is TGTGCCAGCAGGAAAGGACTAGCGGGATGGGGGGCAGAGACCCAGTACTTC. Its protein is CASRKGLAGWGAETQYF.

This CDR3 is CASRPTGSSYGYTF. The CDR3 DNA sequence: TGTGCCAGCAGACCGACAGGGTCATCTTATGGCTACACCTTC. This rearrangement joins TRBV5-4 to TRBJ1-2; 7 nucleotides align to TRBD1. From germline, CDR1 is SGHNT and CDR2 YYREEE (reference sequence). The CDR3 spans 14 residues. V dropped 5 bases and J dropped 5; count of bases not matched to a gene: 9. Supplemented by reference TRBV5-4 and TRBJ1-2, the full variable domain reads ETGVTQSPTHLIKTRGQQVTLRCSSQSGHNTVSWYQQALGQGPQFIFQYYREEENGRGNFPPRFSGLQFPNYSSELNVNALELDDSALYLCASRPTGSSYGYTFGSGTRLTVV.

The V call is TRBV20-1, the J call TRBJ1-1; no definite D call. The CDR3 consists of 12 residues. Trimming took 5 bases from V and 1 from J, leaving 8 bases between them. The germline V gene has CDR1 DFQATT and CDR2 SNEGSKA (reference sequence). CDR3 sequence reads: CSAGAQNTEAFF. DNA of the CDR3: TGCAGTGCTGGAGCCCAGAACACTGAAGCTTTCTTT.

Comment on this clonotype: The junction does not match germline at one end; this may be a read error. V gene TRBV5-1 combines with J gene TRBJ2-2, with TRBD2 matching over 10 bases. The germline gives CDR1 SGHRS, CDR2 YFSETQ. The CDR3 extends over 18 amino acids. The CDR3 DNA reads TGCACCAGCAGCGATCAAGGATCTAGCGGGGGTTACACCGGGGAGCTGTTTTTT. Translation: CTSSDQGSSGGYTGELFF.

The table lists this clonotype with a few counts. This chain joins TRBV7-9 and TRBJ2-7, with D perhaps matching TRBD2 (6 bases). Trimming took off 1 base at V and 5 bases at J, with 9 bases between the two ends. Germline V CDR1 and CDR2: SEHNR, FQNEAQ (reference sequence). This CDR3 has 13 residues. CDR3 in amino acids: CASSLVGGDEQYF. The CDR3 bases are TGTGCCAGCAGCTTAGTTGGAGGGGACGAGCAGTACTTC.

The chain is built from TRBV29-1 and TRBJ2-5, with D possibly TRBD1 on 5 matching bases. Germline CDR1 reads SQVTM; CDR2 reads ANQGSEA. Deletions cut 6 bases from V and 5 bases from J, with 10 bases between. The CDR3 runs to 11 residues. CDR3 amino acids: CSVGPAETQYF. The CDR3 DNA is TGCAGCGTGGGGCCTGCGGAGACCCAGTACTTC.

This chain links TRBV19 with TRBJ1-1; 9 nucleotides agree with TRBD1. CDR1 LNHDA and CDR2 SQIVND come from the germline V gene (reference sequence). This CDR3 is built from 14 residues. The trim removed 3 bases at V and 5 bases at J, leaving 4 bases unmatched. The CDR3 here is CASSMDRGGTEAFF. CDR3 nucleotide sequence: TGTGCCAGTAGTATGGACAGGGGAGGAACTGAAGCTTTCTTT.

The V and J genes are TRBV27 and TRBJ2-1, with a tentative D call TRBD2 (6 bases). V lost 10 bases, J lost 3 bases, and 16 bases lay in between. The CDR3 runs 14 residues. In germline, CDR1 is MNHEY, CDR2 SMNVEV (reference sequence). The chain's CDR3 is CATKRAGFYNEQFF. The CDR3 DNA follows: TGTGCCACCAAGCGGGCAGGATTCTACAATGAGCAGTTCTTC.

This clonotype came up a few times. V is TRBV9 and J is TRBJ2-1; a possible D gene is TRBD2 (7 bases). V was shortened by 2 bases and J by 2 bases, with 14 bases between the two germline ends. The CDR3 covers 16 residues. CDR1 and CDR2 from the germline V gene are SGDLS and YYNGEE. The CDR3 DNA follows: TGTGCCAGCAGCGTCTCCCGGGGGGCCACCTACAATGAGCAGTTCTTC. This encodes CASSVSRGATYNEQFF.

The V gene is TRBV4-3, the J gene TRBJ1-1; D is unclear. The CDR3 consists of 14 residues. CDR1 and CDR2 from the germline V gene are LGHNA and YSLEER. V shed 0 bases and J shed 5 bases, with 10 bases lying between them. The CDR3: CASSQDKVGTEAFF. The CDR3 region has the DNA TGCGCCAGCAGCCAAGATAAAGTGGGGACTGAAGCTTTCTTT.

Only a few counts were recorded for this clonotype. The rearrangement joins TRBV27 to TRBJ1-5; maybe TRBD1 (5 bases). CDR3 length: 16 amino acids. The V end was cut by 0 bases, the J end by 4 bases, with 13 bases between. Germline values: CDR1 MNHEY, CDR2 SMNVEV (reference sequence). CDR3 bases: TGTGCCAGCAGTTTATCCCCAGGTCGGGGGAATCAGCCCCAGCATTTT. Protein: CASSLSPGRGNQPQHF.

The chain combines TRBV5-4 with TRBJ2-3; TRBD2 matches at 15 bases. V was clipped by 3 bases and J by 2 bases; unmatched bases: 7. CDR3 length equals 18 residues. Looked up from germline, CDR1 is SGHNT and CDR2 is YYREEE (reference sequence). Here the CDR3 reads CASSSGLAGGSLTDTQYF. The DNA for the CDR3 is TGTGCCAGCAGCTCAGGACTAGCGGGGGGGTCCCTCACAGATACGCAGTATTTT.

V usage is TRBV7-2 and J usage is TRBJ2-6, with D perhaps TRBD1 (6 bases). The length of the CDR3 is 15 residues. The V and J ends lost 5 bases and 1 base respectively, with 9 bases between them. Per the germline V gene, CDR1 is SGHTA and CDR2 is FQGNSA. CDR3 residues: CASSPTGSGANVLTF. For the CDR3, the DNA is TGTGCCAGCAGCCCCACAGGGTCTGGGGCCAACGTCCTGACTTTC.

This chain uses TRBV6-2 or TRBV6-3 with TRBJ1-5; D is uncertain. Trimming took off 2 bases at V and 3 bases at J, with 8 bases between the two ends. Germline V gene lookup returns CDR1 MNHEY and CDR2 SVGEGT. The CDR3 length is 14 residues. This chain's CDR3 is CASSYGVDNQPQHF. In nucleotides, the CDR3 is TGTGCCAGCAGTTACGGTGTGGACAATCAGCCCCAGCATTTT.

The table lists this clonotype with many counts. The J gene is TRBJ2-3, the V gene TRBV25-1; 9 nucleotides align to TRBD2. The CDR3 runs to 18 residues. Germline V gene lookup returns CDR1 MGHDK and CDR2 SYGVNS. V lost 4 bases, J lost 0 bases, and 11 bases stayed unmatched. CDR3: CASSGHSGGFSSTDTQYF. The CDR3 DNA reads TGTGCCAGCAGTGGCCATAGCGGGGGCTTCTCTAGCACAGATACGCAGTATTTT.